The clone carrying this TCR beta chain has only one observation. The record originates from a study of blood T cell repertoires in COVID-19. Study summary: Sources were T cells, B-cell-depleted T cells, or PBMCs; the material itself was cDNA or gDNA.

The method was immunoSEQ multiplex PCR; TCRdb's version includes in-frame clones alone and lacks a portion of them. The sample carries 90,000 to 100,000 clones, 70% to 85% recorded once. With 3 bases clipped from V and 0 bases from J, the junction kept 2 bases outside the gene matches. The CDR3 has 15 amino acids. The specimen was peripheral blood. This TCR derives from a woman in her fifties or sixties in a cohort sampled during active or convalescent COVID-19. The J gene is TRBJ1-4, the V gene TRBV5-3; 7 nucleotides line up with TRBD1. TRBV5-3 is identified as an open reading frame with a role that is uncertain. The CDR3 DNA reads TGTGCCAGAAGCTGGGGACAGACAACTAATGAAAAACTGTTTTTT. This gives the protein CARSWGQTTNEKLFF.